This T cell receptor (beta chain) was sequenced for a study of blood T cell repertoires in COVID-19 (TCRdb year 2020). Notes on the research overall: Samples covering the acute and convalescent phases of COVID-19 were provided by collaborators in the United States, Italy and Spain. The material from the prospective study consisted of cDNA or gDNA derived from T cells, B-cell-depleted T cells, or PBMCs. Deeply sampled blood TCRbeta repertoires from subjects exposed to, actively infected with, or recovered from COVID-19 were included in the dataset. The repertoires were released in a freely available public database intended as a resource for research on the immune response to SARS-CoV-2. The samples were drawn from the first 160 participants of the ongoing ImmuneRACE study and from 1,254 subjects provided by 6 global collaborators. A de-identified subject ID, COVID-19 status, age in years and sex were almost always included in the sample metadata. Where available, HLA class I and class II types were obtained from metadata supplied by the sample provider rather than from assay-based typing.

What the study reported, not specific to this receptor: The quantity of clinical and demographic metadata differed by source and by participant and was supplied without curation.

The collaborating institutions used their own protocols to collect whole blood in K2EDTA tubes. Collaborator samples were shipped for TCRbeta analysis as frozen whole blood, isolated PBMCs, or DNA extracted from either sample type. Turning to this clone: The antigen it recognizes is unknown. Per-nucleotide qualities are absent, and no much larger clonotype sits a single base away.

The germline V gene sets CDR1 to SGHDN and CDR2 to FVKESK. The CDR3 runs 20 residues from the cysteine to the phenylalanine. CDR3 DNA only is kept here, 60 bases in frame from base 1. The V end gives up 3 bases and the J end 0 bases, leaving 17 bases in the junction not matched to a gene. TCRbeta CDR3 regions were amplified from genomic DNA by means of the immunoSEQ Assay, a bias-controlled multiplex PCR. Under the source paper's analysis protocol: Nucleated cell counts per sample were estimated from amplification of reference gene primers within the assay. Sequence reads were collapsed and filtered to measure the absolute abundance of every unique TCRbeta CDR3 rearrangement. For each sample, productive Simpson clonality was calculated by taking the square root of Simpson's diversity index across productive rearrangements. Drawn from immuneACCESS, this table holds only the in-frame rearrangements with V and J called that TCRdb kept. Clones are partly lost; checked studies trace under half to an unresolved V gene and leave the rest unexplained. V, J and clone size were drawn from that table, and D and trimming were deduced from the DNA. This sample gives 95,000 to 120,000 clones in total; 71% of them show up just once. The ten largest clones capture less than 2% of the sample.

The sample consisted of peripheral blood. The chain uses TRBV14 and TRBJ2-5, with 9 junctional bases fitting TRBD2. This TCR came from a woman in her 40s with acute or convalescent COVID-19. The CDR3 region: CASSHRSAGGLFKYQETQYF. The nucleotides are TGTGCCAGCAGCCACAGGTCAGCGGGGGGCCTATTCAAGTACCAAGAGACCCAGTACTTC.